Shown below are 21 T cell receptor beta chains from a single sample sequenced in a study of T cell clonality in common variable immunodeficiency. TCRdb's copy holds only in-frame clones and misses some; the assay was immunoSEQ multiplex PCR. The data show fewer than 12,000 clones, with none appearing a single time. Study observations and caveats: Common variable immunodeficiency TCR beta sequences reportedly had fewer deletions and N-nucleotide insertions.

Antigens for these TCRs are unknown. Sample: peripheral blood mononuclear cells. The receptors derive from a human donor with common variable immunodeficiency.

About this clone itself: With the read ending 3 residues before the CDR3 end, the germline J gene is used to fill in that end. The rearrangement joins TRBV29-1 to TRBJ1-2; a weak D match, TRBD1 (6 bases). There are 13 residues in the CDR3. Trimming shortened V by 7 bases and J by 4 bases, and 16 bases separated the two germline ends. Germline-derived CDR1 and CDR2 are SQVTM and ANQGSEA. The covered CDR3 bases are TGCAGCGGACACAGGGAATTTCCCTATGGC. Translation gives CSGHREFPYG. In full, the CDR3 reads CSGHREFPYGYTF.

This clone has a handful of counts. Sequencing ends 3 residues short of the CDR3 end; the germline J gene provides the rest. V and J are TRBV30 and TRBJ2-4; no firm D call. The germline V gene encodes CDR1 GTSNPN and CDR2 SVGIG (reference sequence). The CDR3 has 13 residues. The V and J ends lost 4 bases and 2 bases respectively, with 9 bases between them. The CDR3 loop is CAWTRWPKNIQYF. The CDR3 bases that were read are TGTGCCTGGACTCGCTGGCCCAAAAACATT.

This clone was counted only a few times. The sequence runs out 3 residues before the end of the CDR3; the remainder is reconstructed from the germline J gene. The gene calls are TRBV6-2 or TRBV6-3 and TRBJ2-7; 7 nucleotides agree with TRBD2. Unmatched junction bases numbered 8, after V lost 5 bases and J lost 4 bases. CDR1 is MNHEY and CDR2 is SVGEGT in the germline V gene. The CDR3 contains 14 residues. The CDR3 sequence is CASSTRAGLYEQYF. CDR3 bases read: TGTGCCAGCAGTACGAGAGCGGGACTTTACGAG.

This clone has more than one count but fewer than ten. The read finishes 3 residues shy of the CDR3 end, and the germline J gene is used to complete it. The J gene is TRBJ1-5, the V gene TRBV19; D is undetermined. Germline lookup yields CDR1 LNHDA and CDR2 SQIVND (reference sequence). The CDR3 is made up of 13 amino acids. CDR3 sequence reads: CASSILRGEPQHF. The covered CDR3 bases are TGTGCCAGTAGTATCCTGAGAGGTGAACCC.

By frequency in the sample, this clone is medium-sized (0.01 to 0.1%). CDR3 residues: CSARVGAEDGYTF. CDR3 DNA (partial): TGCAGCGCCCGTGTGGGGGCAGAGGATGGC. V is TRBV29-1 and J is TRBJ1-2; tentatively, D is TRBD1 (6 bases). The observed sequence ends 3 residues before the CDR3 terminus, with the missing tail filled in from the germline J gene. V lost 7 bases to trimming and J lost 6 bases, with 18 bases between them. The CDR3 is 13 residues long. Germline V lookup: CDR1 SQVTM, CDR2 ANQGSEA.

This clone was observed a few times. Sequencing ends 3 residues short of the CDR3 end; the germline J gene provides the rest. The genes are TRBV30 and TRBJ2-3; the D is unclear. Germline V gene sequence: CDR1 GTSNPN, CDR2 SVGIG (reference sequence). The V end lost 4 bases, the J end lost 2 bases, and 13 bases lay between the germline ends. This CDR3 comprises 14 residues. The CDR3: CAWNRNSLTDTQYF. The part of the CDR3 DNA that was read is TGTGCCTGGAACCGGAACAGCCTCACAGATACG.

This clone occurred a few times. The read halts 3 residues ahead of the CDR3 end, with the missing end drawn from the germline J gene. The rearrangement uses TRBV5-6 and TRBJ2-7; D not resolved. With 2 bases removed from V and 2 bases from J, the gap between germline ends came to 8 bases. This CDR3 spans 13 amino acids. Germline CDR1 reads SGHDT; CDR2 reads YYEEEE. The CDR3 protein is CASSLATAYEQYF. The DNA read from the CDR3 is TGTGCCAGCAGCTTAGCTACAGCCTACGAG. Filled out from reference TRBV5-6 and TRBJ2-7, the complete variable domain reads DAGVTQSPTHLIKTRGQQVTLRCSPKSGHDTVSWYQQALGQGPQFIFQYYEEEERQRGNFPDRFSGHQFPNYSSELNVNALLLGDSALYLCASSLATAYEQYFGPGTRLTVT.

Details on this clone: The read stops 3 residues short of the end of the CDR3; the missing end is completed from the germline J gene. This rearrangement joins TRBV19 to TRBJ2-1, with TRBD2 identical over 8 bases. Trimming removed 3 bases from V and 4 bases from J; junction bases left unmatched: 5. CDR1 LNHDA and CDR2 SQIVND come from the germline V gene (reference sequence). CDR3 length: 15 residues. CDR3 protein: CASSILPSGYNEQFF. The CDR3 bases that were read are TGTGCCAGTAGTATTTTGCCTAGCGGGTACAATGAG.

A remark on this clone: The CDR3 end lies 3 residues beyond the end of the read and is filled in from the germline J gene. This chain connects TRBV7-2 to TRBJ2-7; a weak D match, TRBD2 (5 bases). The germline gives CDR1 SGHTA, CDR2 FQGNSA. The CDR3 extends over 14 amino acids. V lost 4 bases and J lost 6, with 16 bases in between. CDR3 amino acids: CASSSGLGQREQYF. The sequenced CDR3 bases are TGTGCCAGCAGCTCCGGACTCGGGCAGCGCGAG.

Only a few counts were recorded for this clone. The part of the CDR3 DNA that was read is TGTGCCAGTAGTTCCCTAGCGGGAACCTACGAG. The encoded protein is CASSSLAGTYE. The CDR3 in its entirety is CASSSLAGTYEQYF. The chain uses TRBV19 and TRBJ2-7; 9 nucleotides line up with TRBD2. The read stops 3 residues short of the end of the CDR3; the missing end is completed from the germline J gene. Germline V lookup: CDR1 LNHDA, CDR2 SQIVND (reference sequence). Trimming took 5 bases from V and 2 from J; bases not matched to a gene: 4. The CDR3 has 14 residues.

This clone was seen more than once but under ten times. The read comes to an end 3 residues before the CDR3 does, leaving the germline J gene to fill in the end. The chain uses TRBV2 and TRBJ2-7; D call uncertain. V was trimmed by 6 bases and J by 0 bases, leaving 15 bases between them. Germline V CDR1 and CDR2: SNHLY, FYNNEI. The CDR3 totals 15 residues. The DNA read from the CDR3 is TGTGCCAGCAGACCGAAGACAACCCCCTCCTACGAG. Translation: CASRPKTTPSYE. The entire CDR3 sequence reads CASRPKTTPSYEQYF.

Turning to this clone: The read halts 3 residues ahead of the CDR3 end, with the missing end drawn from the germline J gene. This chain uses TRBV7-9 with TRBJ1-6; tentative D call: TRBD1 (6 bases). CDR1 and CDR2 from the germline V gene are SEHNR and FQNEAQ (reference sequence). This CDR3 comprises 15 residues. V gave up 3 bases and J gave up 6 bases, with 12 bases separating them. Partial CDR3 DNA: TGTGCCAGCAGCTTCACCAGGGGAACTAATTCACCC. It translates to CASSFTRGTNSP. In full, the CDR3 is CASSFTRGTNSPLHF.

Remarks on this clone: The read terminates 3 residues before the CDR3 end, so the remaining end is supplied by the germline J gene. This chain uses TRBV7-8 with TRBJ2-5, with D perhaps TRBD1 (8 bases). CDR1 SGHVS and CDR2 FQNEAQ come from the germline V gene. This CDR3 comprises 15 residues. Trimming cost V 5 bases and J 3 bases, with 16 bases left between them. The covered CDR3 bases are TGTGCCAGCAGCCAGACAGGGGCGGGGGAAGAGACC. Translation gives CASSQTGAGEET. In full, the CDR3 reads CASSQTGAGEETQYF. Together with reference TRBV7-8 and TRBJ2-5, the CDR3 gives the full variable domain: GAGVSQSPRYKVAKRGQDVALRCDPISGHVSLFWYQQALGQGPEFLTYFQNEAQLDKSGLPSDRFFAERPEGSVSTLKIQRTQQEDSAVYLCASSQTGAGEETQYFGPGTRLLVL.

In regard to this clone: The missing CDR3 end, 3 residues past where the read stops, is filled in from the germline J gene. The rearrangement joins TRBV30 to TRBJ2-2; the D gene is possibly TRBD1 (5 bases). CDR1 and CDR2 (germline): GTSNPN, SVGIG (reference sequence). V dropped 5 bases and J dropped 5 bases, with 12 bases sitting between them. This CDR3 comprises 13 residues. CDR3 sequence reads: CAWSGARTGELFF. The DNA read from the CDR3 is TGTGCCTGGTCTGGGGCTAGGACCGGGGAG.

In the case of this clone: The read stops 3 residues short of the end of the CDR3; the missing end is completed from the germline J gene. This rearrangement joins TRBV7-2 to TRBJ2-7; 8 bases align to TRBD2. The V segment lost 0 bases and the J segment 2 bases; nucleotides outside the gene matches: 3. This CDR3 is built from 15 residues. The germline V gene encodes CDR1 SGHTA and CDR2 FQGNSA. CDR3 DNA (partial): TGTGCCAGCAGCTTAGCTAGCGGGACGACCTACGAG. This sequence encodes CASSLASGTTYE. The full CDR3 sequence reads CASSLASGTTYEQYF.

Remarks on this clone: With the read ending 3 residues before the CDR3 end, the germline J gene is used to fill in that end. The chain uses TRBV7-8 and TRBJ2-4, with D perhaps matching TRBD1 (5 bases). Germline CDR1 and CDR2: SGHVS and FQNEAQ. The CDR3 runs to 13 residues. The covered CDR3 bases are TGTGCCAGCAGCTTAGATCGAGACAGAGCT. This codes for CASSLDRDRA. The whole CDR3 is CASSLDRDRAQYF. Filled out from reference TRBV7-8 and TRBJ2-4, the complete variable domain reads GAGVSQSPRYKVAKRGQDVALRCDPISGHVSLFWYQQALGQGPEFLTYFQNEAQLDKSGLPSDRFFAERPEGSVSTLKIQRTQQEDSAVYLCASSLDRDRAQYFGAGTRLSVL.

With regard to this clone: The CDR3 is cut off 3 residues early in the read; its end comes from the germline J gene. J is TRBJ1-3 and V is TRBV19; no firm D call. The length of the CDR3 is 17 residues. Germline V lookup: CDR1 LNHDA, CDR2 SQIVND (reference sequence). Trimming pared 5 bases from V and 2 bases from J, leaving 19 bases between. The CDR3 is CASSDPSASGTGNTIYF. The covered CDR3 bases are TGTGCCAGTAGTGACCCATCCGCCTCGGGGACTGGAAACACC.

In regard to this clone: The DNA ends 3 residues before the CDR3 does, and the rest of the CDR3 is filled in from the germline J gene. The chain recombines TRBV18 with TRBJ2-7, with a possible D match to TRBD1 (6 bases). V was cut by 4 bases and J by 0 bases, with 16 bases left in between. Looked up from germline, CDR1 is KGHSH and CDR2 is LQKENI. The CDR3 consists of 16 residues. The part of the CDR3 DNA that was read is TGTGCCAGCTCACAAACCGGTCAGGGGAGCTCCTACGAG. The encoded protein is CASSQTGQGSSYE. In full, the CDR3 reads CASSQTGQGSSYEQYF.

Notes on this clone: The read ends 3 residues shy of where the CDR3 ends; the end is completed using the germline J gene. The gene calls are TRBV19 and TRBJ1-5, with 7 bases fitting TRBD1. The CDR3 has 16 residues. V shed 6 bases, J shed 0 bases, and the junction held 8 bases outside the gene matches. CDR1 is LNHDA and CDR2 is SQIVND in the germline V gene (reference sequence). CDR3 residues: CASSRDRLYSNQPQHF. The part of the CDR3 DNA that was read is TGTGCCAGTAGCAGGGACAGATTATATAGCAATCAGCCC.

Incomplete CDR3 DNA: TGTGCCAGTACCTTCACCGGGGCAGGGGGCGTAGATACG. Its protein is CASTFTGAGGVDT. The whole CDR3 protein reads CASTFTGAGGVDTQYF. The V and J genes are TRBV19 and TRBJ2-3, with 8 positions matching TRBD1. The CDR3 end lies 3 residues beyond the end of the read and is filled in from the germline J gene. CDR3 length equals 16 residues. V lost 7 bases to trimming and J lost 5 bases; unmatched junction nucleotides: 14. Germline V gene data show CDR1 as LNHDA and CDR2 as SQIVND (reference sequence). Full variable domain (missing parts from reference TRBV19 and TRBJ2-3): DGGITQSPKYLFRKEGQNVTLSCEQNLNHDAMYWYRQDPGQGLRLIYYSQIVNDFQKGDIAEGYSVSREKKESFPLTVTSAQKNPTAFYLCASTFTGAGGVDTQYFGPGTRLTVL.

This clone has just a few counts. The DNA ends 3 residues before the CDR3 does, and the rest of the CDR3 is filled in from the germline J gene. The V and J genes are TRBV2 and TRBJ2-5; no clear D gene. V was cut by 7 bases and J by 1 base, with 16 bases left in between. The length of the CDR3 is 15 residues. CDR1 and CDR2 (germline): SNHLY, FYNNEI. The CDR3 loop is CASTQRQGGQETQYF. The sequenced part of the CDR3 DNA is TGTGCCAGCACCCAGAGGCAAGGCGGCCAAGAGACC.